This is a list of T cell receptor beta chains from one sample in a study of T-cell reconstitution after alpha-beta-depleted transplantation in children. In TCRdb, the PCR reads were re-called with MiXCR into one record per CDR3 protein. The profile shows 100,000 or so distinct CDR3 sequences, about 8% of them singletons. The sequences come from PBMCs, collected before TCRalphabeta/CD19-depleted stem cell transplant. The receptor source for this set is a boy aged 2-9 years with acute lymphoblastic leukemia, due to receive a stem cell transplant. CDR3s include the opening cysteine and the closing phenylalanine or tryptophan. The D gene is left open where the match is weak. Rows give clone size only sometimes, using once, few, many, or a class for an expanded clone.

D gene: -
clone size: -
V gene: TRBV20-1
J gene: TRBJ1-5
CDR3 DNA: TGCAGTGCTAGAGAGAACCTTCGGGCTCAGCATTTT
CDR3 protein: CSARENLRAQHF

D gene: TRBD2
clone size: -
V gene: TRBV13
J gene: TRBJ2-5
CDR3 DNA: TGTGCCAGCAGCTCCCCGCTGGGTAGCGGGGGGGCTAAGACCCAGTACTTC
CDR3 protein: CASSSPLGSGGAKTQYF

D gene: TRBD2
clone size: few
V gene: TRBV6-1
J gene: TRBJ2-6
CDR3 DNA: TGTGCCAGCAGTCCCACCGGGGGACTATGGGCCAACGTCCTGACTTTC
CDR3 protein: CASSPTGGLWANVLTF

D gene: TRBD2
clone size: many
V gene: TRBV19
J gene: TRBJ2-2
CDR3 DNA: TGTGCCAGTAGTCCCCTTAGCGGGCGGAACACCGGGGAGCTGTTTTTT
CDR3 protein: CASSPLSGRNTGELFF

D gene: -
clone size: -
V gene: TRBV5-5
J gene: TRBJ1-2
CDR3 DNA: TGTGCCAGCAGCCTATCGGACAATAACTATGGCTACACCTTC
CDR3 protein: CASSLSDNNYGYTF

D gene: -
clone size: -
V gene: TRBV6-5
J gene: TRBJ1-6
CDR3 DNA: TGTGCCAGCAGTTACACGGGGTCCAGGTGGGGGGGCTCACCCCTCCACTTT
CDR3 protein: CASSYTGSRWGGSPLHF

D gene: TRBD1
clone size: -
V gene: TRBV6-2/TRBV6-3
J gene: TRBJ2-7
CDR3 DNA: TGTGCCAGCAGTTACCGGACAGGCGCCTACGAGCAGTACTTC
CDR3 protein: CASSYRTGAYEQYF

D gene: TRBD2
clone size: -
V gene: TRBV20-1
J gene: TRBJ2-3
CDR3 DNA: TGCAGTGCTAGAGATAGGGGGACTAGAAGCACAGATACGCAGTATTTT
CDR3 protein: CSARDRGTRSTDTQYF

D gene: TRBD1
clone size: -
V gene: TRBV19
J gene: TRBJ1-5
CDR3 DNA: TGTGCCAGTAGTTTTCGTGGAGGGGGCTACAATCAGCCCCAGCATTTT
CDR3 protein: CASSFRGGGYNQPQHF

D gene: TRBD1
clone size: -
V gene: TRBV7-8
J gene: TRBJ2-7
CDR3 DNA: TGTGCCAGCAGCTCATGGACAGGGGGCGACGAGCAGTACTTC
CDR3 protein: CASSSWTGGDEQYF

D gene: -
clone size: -
V gene: TRBV6-5
J gene: TRBJ1-4
CDR3 DNA: TGTGCCAGCAGTACCAGGGGTGAAAAACTGTTTTTT
CDR3 protein: CASSTRGEKLFF

D gene: -
clone size: many
V gene: TRBV9
J gene: TRBJ1-1
CDR3 DNA: TGTGCCAGCAGCGGAAAGGGACGGATGAACACTGAAGCTTTCTTT
CDR3 protein: CASSGKGRMNTEAFF

D gene: -
clone size: many
V gene: TRBV7-9
J gene: TRBJ2-7
CDR3 DNA: TGTGCCAGCAGCTTAGCTGGAGGGGGATACGAGCAGTACTTC
CDR3 protein: CASSLAGGGYEQYF

D gene: -
clone size: -
V gene: TRBV6-5
J gene: TRBJ1-1
CDR3 DNA: TGTGCCAGCAGTTACTCTGCGGACGGGTACACTGAAGCTTTCTTT
CDR3 protein: CASSYSADGYTEAFF

D gene: TRBD1
clone size: few
V gene: TRBV20-1
J gene: TRBJ1-6
CDR3 DNA: TGCAGTGCTCCCGGACAGGCCTCCTATAATTCACCCCTCCACTTT
CDR3 protein: CSAPGQASYNSPLHF

D gene: -
clone size: few
V gene: TRBV29-1
J gene: TRBJ1-1
CDR3 DNA: TGCAGCGTACGGTCCTCCACTACTAACACTGAAGCTTTCTTT
CDR3 protein: CSVRSSTTNTEAFF

D gene: -
clone size: few
V gene: TRBV4-2
J gene: TRBJ1-5
CDR3 DNA: TGTGCCAGCAGCCAAGATTCTATTACCCAGGGCAATCAGCCCCAGCATTTT
CDR3 protein: CASSQDSITQGNQPQHF

D gene: -
clone size: many
V gene: TRBV3-1
J gene: TRBJ2-1
CDR3 DNA: TGTGCCAGCAGCCAAGATGTCGGGGAGGCCTCCTACAATGAGCAGTTCTTC
CDR3 protein: CASSQDVGEASYNEQFF

D gene: -
clone size: few
V gene: TRBV15
J gene: TRBJ2-5
CDR3 DNA: TGTGCCACCAGCTTTGGGGGCGCGGGGGAGACCCAGTACTTC
CDR3 protein: CATSFGGAGETQYF

D gene: -
clone size: -
V gene: TRBV5-1
J gene: TRBJ2-3
CDR3 DNA: TGCGCCAGCAGCTCCATACAACGTACGGATACGCAGTATTTT
CDR3 protein: CASSSIQRTDTQYF

D gene: -
clone size: many
V gene: TRBV11-2
J gene: TRBJ1-1
CDR3 DNA: TGTGCCACTTCTCCGATGAACACTGAAGCTTTCTTT
CDR3 protein: CATSPMNTEAFF

D gene: -
clone size: -
V gene: TRBV7-9
J gene: TRBJ2-7
CDR3 DNA: TGTGCCAGCAGCTTAGCCCCCATCCCCGGGTTTGAGCAGTACTTC
CDR3 protein: CASSLAPIPGFEQYF

D gene: TRBD1
clone size: many
V gene: TRBV5-1
J gene: TRBJ1-1
CDR3 DNA: TGCGCCAGCAGCTGGACGACAGGGGTGAACACTGAAGCTTTCTTT
CDR3 protein: CASSWTTGVNTEAFF

D gene: -
clone size: -
V gene: TRBV7-8
J gene: TRBJ1-3
CDR3 DNA: TGTGCCAGCAGCTTAGGCCCAGGGCAAAGCTCTGGAAACACCATATATTTT
CDR3 protein: CASSLGPGQSSGNTIYF

D gene: -
clone size: many
V gene: TRBV12-3/TRBV12-4
J gene: TRBJ1-1
CDR3 DNA: TGTGCCAGCAGTTGGGCGGTAGGGAACACTGAAGCTTTCTTT
CDR3 protein: CASSWAVGNTEAFF

D gene: -
clone size: few
V gene: TRBV20-1
J gene: TRBJ2-1
CDR3 DNA: TGCAGTGCTCGTCCCCCTTCCAGAATCTCCTACAATGAGCAGTTCTTC
CDR3 protein: CSARPPSRISYNEQFF

D gene: TRBD1
clone size: many
V gene: TRBV7-9
J gene: TRBJ2-5
CDR3 DNA: TGTGCCAGCAGCCCCGGGACAGGGTTCCAAGAGACCCAGTACTTC
CDR3 protein: CASSPGTGFQETQYF

D gene: -
clone size: large
V gene: TRBV27
J gene: TRBJ2-3
CDR3 DNA: TGTGCCAGCAGTTTCACTAGTTGGGGCACAGATACGCAGTATTTT
CDR3 protein: CASSFTSWGTDTQYF

D gene: TRBD1
clone size: -
V gene: TRBV4-1
J gene: TRBJ2-5
CDR3 DNA: TGCGCCAGCAGCCAAGAGCGAGGGGGCGTTGAGACCCAGTACTTC
CDR3 protein: CASSQERGGVETQYF

D gene: TRBD1
clone size: many
V gene: TRBV10-3
J gene: TRBJ2-2
CDR3 DNA: TGTGCCATCAGTCCGACAGGGAGCAACACCGGGGAGCTGTTTTTT
CDR3 protein: CAISPTGSNTGELFF

D gene: -
clone size: few
V gene: TRBV7-9
J gene: TRBJ2-1
CDR3 DNA: TGTGCCAGCAGCTTTTTATACGGGCCGAGCTCCTACAATGAGCAGTTCTTC
CDR3 protein: CASSFLYGPSSYNEQFF

D gene: TRBD1
clone size: many
V gene: TRBV6-5
J gene: TRBJ1-2
CDR3 DNA: TGTGCCAGCACCAGACAGGGCTATGGCTACACCTTC
CDR3 protein: CASTRQGYGYTF

D gene: TRBD1
clone size: many
V gene: TRBV6-4
J gene: TRBJ1-1
CDR3 DNA: TGTGCCAGCAGTGACGGGACAGAGAACACTGAAGCTTTCTTT
CDR3 protein: CASSDGTENTEAFF

D gene: -
clone size: many
V gene: TRBV20-1
J gene: TRBJ1-1
CDR3 DNA: TGCAGTGCTAGAGAACCCGGGTTCACTGAAGCTTTCTTT
CDR3 protein: CSAREPGFTEAFF

D gene: -
clone size: -
V gene: TRBV24-1
J gene: TRBJ2-2
CDR3 DNA: TGTGCCACCAGAGAGACAGATAACACCGGGGAGCTGTTTTTT
CDR3 protein: CATRETDNTGELFF

D gene: -
clone size: few
V gene: TRBV6-2/TRBV6-3
J gene: TRBJ2-5
CDR3 DNA: TGTGCCAGCAGTTCCCGGGACATACAAGAGACCCAGTACTTC
CDR3 protein: CASSSRDIQETQYF

D gene: TRBD1
clone size: many
V gene: TRBV5-1
J gene: TRBJ2-3
CDR3 DNA: TGCGCCAGCAGTCGACAGGGGGGAGGAGATACGCAGTATTTT
CDR3 protein: CASSRQGGGDTQYF

D gene: TRBD1
clone size: many
V gene: TRBV20-1
J gene: TRBJ2-7
CDR3 DNA: TGCAGTGCCCCCGGACAGGGGGCTTTGGGCGAGCAGTACTTC
CDR3 protein: CSAPGQGALGEQYF

D gene: -
clone size: many
V gene: TRBV20-1
J gene: TRBJ2-1
CDR3 DNA: TGCAGTTTTATGACAGGCGGGATTGTTGAGCAGTTCTTC
CDR3 protein: CSFMTGGIVEQFF

D gene: TRBD1
clone size: -
V gene: TRBV6-2/TRBV6-3
J gene: TRBJ2-2
CDR3 DNA: TGTGCCAGCATCGGGACAGGACGAATCGGGGAGCTGTTTTTT
CDR3 protein: CASIGTGRIGELFF